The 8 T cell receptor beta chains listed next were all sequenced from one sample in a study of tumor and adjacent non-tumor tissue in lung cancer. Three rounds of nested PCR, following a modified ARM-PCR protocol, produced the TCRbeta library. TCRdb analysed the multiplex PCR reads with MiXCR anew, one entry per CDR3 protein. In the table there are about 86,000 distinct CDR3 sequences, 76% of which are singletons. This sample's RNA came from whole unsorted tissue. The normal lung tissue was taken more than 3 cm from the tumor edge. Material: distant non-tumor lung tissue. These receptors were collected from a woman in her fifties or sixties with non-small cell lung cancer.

The CDR3 region is CASKGLAGGGTRELFF. The DNA for the CDR3 is TGTGCCAGCAAGGGACTAGCGGGAGGAGGAACCAGGGAGCTGTTTTTT. This chain uses TRBV6-2 or TRBV6-3 with TRBJ2-2; 15 nucleotides match TRBD2. The CDR3 has 16 residues. The germline V gene encodes CDR1 MNHEY and CDR2 SVGEGT. With 7 bases clipped from V and 9 bases from J, the junction kept 9 bases outside the gene matches.

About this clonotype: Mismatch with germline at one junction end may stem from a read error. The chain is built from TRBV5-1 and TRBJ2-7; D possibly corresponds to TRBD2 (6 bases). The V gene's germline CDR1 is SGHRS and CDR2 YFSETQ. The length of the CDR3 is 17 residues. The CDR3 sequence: CATSPVGLGIRDFEQYF. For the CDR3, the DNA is TGCGCCACCAGCCCGGTTGGACTGGGGATTCGGGACTTCGAGCAGTACTTC.

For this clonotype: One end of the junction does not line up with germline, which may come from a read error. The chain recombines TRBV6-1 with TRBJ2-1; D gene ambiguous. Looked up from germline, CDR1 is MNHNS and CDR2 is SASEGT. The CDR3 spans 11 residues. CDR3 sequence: CVSSMWGEQFF. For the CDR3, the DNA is TGTGTCAGCAGTATGTGGGGTGAGCAGTTCTTC.

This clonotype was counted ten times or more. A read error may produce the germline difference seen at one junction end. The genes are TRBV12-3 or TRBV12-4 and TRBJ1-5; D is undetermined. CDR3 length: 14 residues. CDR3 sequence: CASSFLGSNQLQHF. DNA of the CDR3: TGTGCCAGCAGTTTCCTCGGAAGCAATCAGCTCCAGCATTTT.

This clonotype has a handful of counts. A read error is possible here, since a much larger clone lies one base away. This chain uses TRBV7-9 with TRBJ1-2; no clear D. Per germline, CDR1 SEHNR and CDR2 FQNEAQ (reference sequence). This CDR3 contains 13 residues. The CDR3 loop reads CASSLIFVDGLSF. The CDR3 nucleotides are TGTGCCAGCAGCTTAATCTTCGTCGACGGGTTGTCCTTC.

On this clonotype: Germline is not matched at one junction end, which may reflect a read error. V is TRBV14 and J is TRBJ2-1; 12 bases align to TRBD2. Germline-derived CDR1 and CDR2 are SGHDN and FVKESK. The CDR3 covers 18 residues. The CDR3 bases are TGTGCCAGCAGCCAAGCTCCTAGCGGGAGGGCAGGTGACAATGAGCAGCTCTTC. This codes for CASSQAPSGRAGDNEQLF.

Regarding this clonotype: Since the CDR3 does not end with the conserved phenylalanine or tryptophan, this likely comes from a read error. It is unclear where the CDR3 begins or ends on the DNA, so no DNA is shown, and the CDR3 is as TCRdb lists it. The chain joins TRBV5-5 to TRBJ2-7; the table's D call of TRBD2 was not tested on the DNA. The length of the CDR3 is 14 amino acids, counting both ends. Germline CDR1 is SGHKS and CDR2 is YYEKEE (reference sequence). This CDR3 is CASSFALAGAEQYL.

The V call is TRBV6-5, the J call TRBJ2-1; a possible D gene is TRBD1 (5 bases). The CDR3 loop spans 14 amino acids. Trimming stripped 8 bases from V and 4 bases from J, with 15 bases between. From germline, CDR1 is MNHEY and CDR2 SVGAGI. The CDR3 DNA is TGTGCCAGCGCAAGGGGCAACAGGTACAATGAGCAGTTCTTC. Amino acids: CASARGNRYNEQFF.